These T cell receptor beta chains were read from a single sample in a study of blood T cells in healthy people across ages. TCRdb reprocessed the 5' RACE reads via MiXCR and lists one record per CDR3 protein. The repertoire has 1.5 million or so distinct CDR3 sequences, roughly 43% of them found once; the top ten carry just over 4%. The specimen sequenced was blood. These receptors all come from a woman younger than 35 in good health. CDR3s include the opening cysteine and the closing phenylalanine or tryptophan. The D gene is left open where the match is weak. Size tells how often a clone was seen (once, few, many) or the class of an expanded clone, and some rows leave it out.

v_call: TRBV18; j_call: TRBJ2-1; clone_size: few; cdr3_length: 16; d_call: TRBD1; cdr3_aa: CASSYPMGQGDNEQFF; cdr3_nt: TGTGCCAGCTCATACCCAATGGGACAGGGAGACAATGAGCAGTTCTTC
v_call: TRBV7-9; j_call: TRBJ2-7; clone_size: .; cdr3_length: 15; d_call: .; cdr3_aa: CASSPHGHYPYEQYF; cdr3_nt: TGTGCCAGCAGCCCTCACGGACATTACCCCTACGAGCAGTACTTC
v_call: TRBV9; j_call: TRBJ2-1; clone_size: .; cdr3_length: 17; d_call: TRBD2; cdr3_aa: CASSVATVLAGADEQFF; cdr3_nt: TGTGCCAGCAGCGTAGCTACGGTACTAGCGGGGGCGGACGAGCAGTTCTTC
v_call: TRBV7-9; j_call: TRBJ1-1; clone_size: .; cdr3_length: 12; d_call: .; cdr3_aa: CASSPSLTEAFF; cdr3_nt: TGTGCCAGCAGTCCTAGTCTGACTGAAGCTTTCTTT
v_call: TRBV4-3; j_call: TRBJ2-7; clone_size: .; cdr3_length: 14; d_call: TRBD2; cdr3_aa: CASSQVTSAYEQYF; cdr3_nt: TGCGCCAGCAGCCAAGTCACTAGCGCTTACGAGCAGTACTTC
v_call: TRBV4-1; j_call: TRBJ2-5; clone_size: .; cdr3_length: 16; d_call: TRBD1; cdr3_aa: CASSQPGTGIQETQYF; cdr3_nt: TGTGCCAGCAGTCAACCCGGGACAGGCATACAAGAGACCCAGTACTTC
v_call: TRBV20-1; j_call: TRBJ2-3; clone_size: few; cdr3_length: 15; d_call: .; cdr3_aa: CSAGLFGGRTDTQYF; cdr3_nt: TGCAGTGCGGGGCTCTTCGGCGGAAGGACAGATACGCAGTATTTT
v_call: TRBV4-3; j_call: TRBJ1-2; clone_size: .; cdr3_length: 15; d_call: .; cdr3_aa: CAGSQDGRQIYGYTF; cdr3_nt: TGCGCCGGCAGCCAAGATGGGAGACAGATCTATGGCTACACCTTC
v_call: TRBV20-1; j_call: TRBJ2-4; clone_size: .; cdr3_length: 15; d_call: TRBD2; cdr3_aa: CSAQAGGVNKNIQYF; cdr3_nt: TGCAGTGCCCAAGCGGGGGGGGTGAACAAAAACATTCAGTACTTC
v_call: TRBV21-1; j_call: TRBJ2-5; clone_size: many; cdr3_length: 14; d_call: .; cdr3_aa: CASSSRQTQETQYF; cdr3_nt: TGTGCCAGCAGCTCAAGACAGACCCAAGAGACCCAGTACTTC
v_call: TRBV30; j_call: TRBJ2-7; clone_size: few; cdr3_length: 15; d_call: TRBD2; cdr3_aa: CAWSLTSGGYNEQYF; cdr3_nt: TGTGCCTGGAGTTTAACTAGCGGGGGCTACAATGAGCAGTACTTC
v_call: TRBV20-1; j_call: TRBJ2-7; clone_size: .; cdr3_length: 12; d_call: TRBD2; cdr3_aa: CSAGERENEQYF; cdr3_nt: TGCAGTGCTGGGGAGCGGGAGAACGAGCAGTACTTC
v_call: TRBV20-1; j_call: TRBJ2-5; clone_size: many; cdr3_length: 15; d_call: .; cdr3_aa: CSARDLGSGYNEQYF; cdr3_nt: TGCAGTGCTAGAGATCTTGGTAGCGGATACAATGAGCAGTACTTC
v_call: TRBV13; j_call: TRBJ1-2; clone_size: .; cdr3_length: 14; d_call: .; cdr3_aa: CASTFILLWRGYTF; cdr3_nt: TGTGCCAGCACCTTCATCCTCTTATGGCGAGGCTACACCTTC
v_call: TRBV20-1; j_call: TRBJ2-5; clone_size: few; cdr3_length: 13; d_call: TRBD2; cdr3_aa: CSAQLAASVTQYF; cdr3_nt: TGCAGTGCTCAACTAGCGGCCTCAGTGACCCAGTACTTC
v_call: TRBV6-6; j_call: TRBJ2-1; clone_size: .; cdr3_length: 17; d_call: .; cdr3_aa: CASSFLYRDTQSDEQFF; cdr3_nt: TGTGCCAGCAGTTTCCTTTACCGGGACACCCAGAGCGATGAGCAGTTCTTC
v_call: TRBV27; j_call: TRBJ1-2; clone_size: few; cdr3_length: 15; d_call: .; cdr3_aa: CASSRAIPNGYGYTF; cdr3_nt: TGTGCCAGCAGCCGGGCCATCCCTAATGGGTATGGCTACACCTTC
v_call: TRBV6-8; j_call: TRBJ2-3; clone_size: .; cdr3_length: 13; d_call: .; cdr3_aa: CASSKTRTDTQYF; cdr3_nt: TGTGCTAGCAGTAAGACCCGGACAGATACGCAGTATTTT
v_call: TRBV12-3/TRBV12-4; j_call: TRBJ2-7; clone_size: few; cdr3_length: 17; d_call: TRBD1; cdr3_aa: CASSLAHTRDRGHEQYF; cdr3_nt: TGTGCCAGCAGTTTAGCTCACACCCGGGACAGGGGCCACGAGCAGTACTTC
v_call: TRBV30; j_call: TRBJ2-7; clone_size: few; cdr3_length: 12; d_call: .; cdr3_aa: CAWSPQGYEQYF; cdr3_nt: TGTGCCTGGAGCCCACAGGGTTACGAGCAGTACTTC
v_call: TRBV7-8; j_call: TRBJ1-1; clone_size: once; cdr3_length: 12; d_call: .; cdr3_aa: CASSQIWGEAFF; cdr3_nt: TGTGCCAGCAGCCAGATATGGGGTGAAGCTTTCTTT
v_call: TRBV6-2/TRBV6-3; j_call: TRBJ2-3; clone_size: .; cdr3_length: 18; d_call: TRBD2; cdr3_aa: CASSPNPYLTSTADTQYF; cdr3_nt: TGTGCCAGCAGCCCAAACCCCTACCTGACTAGCACCGCAGATACGCAGTATTTT
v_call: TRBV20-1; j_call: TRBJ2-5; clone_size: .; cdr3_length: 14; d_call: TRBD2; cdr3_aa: CSASASGRQETQYF; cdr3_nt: TGCAGTGCTAGTGCTAGCGGCAGACAAGAGACCCAGTACTTC
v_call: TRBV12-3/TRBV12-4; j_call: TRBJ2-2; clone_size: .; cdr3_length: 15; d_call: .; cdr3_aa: CASSSTGLLTGELFF; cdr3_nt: TGTGCCAGCAGCTCGACGGGACTTCTCACCGGGGAGCTGTTTTTT
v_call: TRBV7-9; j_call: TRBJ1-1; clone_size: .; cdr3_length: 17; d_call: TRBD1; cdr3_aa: CASSPRLNRGLYTEAFF; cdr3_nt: TGTGCCAGCAGCCCGAGACTCAACAGGGGGCTGTACACTGAAGCTTTCTTT
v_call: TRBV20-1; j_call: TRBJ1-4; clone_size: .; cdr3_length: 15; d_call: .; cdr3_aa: CSAKYIRGGDEKLFF; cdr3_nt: TGCAGTGCTAAATATATCCGAGGGGGAGACGAAAAACTGTTTTTT
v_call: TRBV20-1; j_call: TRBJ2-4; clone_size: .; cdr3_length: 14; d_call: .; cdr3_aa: CSARGGSAKNIQYF; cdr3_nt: TGCAGTGCTAGAGGCGGGTCGGCCAAAAACATTCAGTACTTC
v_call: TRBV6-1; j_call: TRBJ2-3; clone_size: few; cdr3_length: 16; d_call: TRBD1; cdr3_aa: CASGKDRGYAADTQYF; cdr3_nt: TGTGCCAGCGGAAAGGACAGGGGATATGCCGCGGATACGCAGTATTTT
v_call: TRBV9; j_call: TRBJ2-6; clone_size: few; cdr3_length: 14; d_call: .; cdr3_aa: CASSVAPGANVLTF; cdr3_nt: TGTGCCAGCAGCGTGGCACCTGGGGCCAACGTCCTGACTTTC
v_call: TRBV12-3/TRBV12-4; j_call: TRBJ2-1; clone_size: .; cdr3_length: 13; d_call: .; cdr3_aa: CASSVHGMDEQFF; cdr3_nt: TGTGCCAGCAGTGTTCACGGGATGGATGAGCAGTTCTTC
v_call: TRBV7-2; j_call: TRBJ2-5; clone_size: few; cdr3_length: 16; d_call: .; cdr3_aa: CASSLYGGAAQETQYF; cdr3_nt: TGTGCCAGCAGCTTATATGGAGGGGCAGCCCAAGAGACCCAGTACTTC
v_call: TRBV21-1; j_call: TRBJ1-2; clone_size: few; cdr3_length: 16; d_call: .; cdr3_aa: CASFAAHRGYNYGYTF; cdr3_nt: TGTGCCAGCTTCGCGGCTCACCGGGGGTATAACTATGGCTACACCTTC
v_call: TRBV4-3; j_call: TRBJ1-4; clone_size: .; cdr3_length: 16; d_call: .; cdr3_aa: CASSQGPQGGNEKLFF; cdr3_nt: TGCGCCAGCAGCCAAGGGCCACAAGGGGGGAATGAAAAACTGTTTTTT
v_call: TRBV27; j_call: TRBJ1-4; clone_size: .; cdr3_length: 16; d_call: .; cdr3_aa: CASSFGRDGPNEKLFF; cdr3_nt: TGTGCCAGCAGTTTTGGGAGAGACGGTCCTAATGAAAAACTGTTTTTT
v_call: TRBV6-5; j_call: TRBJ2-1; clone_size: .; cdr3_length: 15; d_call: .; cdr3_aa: CASSYIQTGYNEQFF; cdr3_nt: TGTGCCAGCAGTTACATCCAGACAGGTTATAATGAGCAGTTCTTC
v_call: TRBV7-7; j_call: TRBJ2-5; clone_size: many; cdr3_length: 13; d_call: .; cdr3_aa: CASSPGPKETQYF; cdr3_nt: TGTGCTAGCAGCCCGGGACCAAAAGAGACCCAGTACTTC
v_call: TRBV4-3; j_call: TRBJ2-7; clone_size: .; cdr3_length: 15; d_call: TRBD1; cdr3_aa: CASSQERQGNYEQYF; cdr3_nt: TGCGCCAGCAGCCAGGAGAGACAGGGAAACTACGAGCAGTACTTC
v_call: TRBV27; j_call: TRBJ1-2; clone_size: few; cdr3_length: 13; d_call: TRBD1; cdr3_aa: CASRDRGRFGYTF; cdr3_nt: TGTGCCAGCCGGGACAGGGGGAGGTTTGGCTACACCTTC
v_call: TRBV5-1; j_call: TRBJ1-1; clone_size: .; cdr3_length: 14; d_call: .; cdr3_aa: CASSYRGRDTEAFF; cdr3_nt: TGCGCCAGCAGCTACAGAGGGCGCGACACTGAAGCTTTCTTT
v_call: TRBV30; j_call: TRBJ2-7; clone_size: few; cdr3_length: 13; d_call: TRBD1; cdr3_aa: CAWNTGTGFEQYF; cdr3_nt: TGTGCCTGGAACACCGGGACAGGGTTCGAGCAGTACTTC
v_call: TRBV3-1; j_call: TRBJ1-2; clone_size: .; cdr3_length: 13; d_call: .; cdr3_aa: CASSQRVVGGYTF; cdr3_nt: TGTGCCAGCAGCCAAAGGGTCGTCGGTGGCTACACCTTC
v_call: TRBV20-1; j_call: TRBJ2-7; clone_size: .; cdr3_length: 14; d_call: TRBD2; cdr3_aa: CSAETSGYSYEQYF; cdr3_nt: TGCAGTGCTGAGACTAGCGGGTACTCCTACGAGCAGTACTTC
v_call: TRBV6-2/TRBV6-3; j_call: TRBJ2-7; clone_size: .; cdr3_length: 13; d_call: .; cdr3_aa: CASSETLTYEQYF; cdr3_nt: TGTGCCAGCAGCGAGACACTAACCTACGAGCAGTACTTC
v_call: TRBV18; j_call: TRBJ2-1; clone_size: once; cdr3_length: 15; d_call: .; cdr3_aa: CASSATSPLYNEQFF; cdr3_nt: TGTGCCAGCTCAGCGACTAGTCCCCTCTACAATGAGCAGTTCTTC
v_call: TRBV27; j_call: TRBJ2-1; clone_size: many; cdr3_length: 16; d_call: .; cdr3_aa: CASRSGRTDPYNEQFF; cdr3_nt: TGTGCCAGCCGTTCCGGGCGGACGGACCCCTACAATGAGCAGTTCTTC
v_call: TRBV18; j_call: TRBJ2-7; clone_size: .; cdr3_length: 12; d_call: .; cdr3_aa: CASFRLESEQYF; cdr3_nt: TGTGCCAGCTTCCGACTTGAGTCCGAGCAGTACTTC
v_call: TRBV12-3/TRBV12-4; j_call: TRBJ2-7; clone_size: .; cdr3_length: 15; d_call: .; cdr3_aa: CASNDRRGSSYEQYF; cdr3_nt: TGTGCCAGCAATGACAGGCGGGGAAGCTCCTACGAGCAGTACTTC
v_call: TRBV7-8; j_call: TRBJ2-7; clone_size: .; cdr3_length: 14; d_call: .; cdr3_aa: CASSSQVQGNEQYF; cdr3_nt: TGTGCCAGCAGCTCCCAAGTGCAGGGAAACGAGCAGTACTTC
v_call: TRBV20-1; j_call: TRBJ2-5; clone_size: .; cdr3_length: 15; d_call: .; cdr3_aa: CSARDPTAAPQTQYF; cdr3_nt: TGCAGTGCTAGAGATCCAACCGCGGCGCCGCAGACCCAGTACTTC
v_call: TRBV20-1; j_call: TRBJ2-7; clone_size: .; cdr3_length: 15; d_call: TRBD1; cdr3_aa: CSARVTGQGTYEQYF; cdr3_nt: TGCAGTGCTAGAGTCACCGGACAGGGGACCTACGAGCAGTACTTC